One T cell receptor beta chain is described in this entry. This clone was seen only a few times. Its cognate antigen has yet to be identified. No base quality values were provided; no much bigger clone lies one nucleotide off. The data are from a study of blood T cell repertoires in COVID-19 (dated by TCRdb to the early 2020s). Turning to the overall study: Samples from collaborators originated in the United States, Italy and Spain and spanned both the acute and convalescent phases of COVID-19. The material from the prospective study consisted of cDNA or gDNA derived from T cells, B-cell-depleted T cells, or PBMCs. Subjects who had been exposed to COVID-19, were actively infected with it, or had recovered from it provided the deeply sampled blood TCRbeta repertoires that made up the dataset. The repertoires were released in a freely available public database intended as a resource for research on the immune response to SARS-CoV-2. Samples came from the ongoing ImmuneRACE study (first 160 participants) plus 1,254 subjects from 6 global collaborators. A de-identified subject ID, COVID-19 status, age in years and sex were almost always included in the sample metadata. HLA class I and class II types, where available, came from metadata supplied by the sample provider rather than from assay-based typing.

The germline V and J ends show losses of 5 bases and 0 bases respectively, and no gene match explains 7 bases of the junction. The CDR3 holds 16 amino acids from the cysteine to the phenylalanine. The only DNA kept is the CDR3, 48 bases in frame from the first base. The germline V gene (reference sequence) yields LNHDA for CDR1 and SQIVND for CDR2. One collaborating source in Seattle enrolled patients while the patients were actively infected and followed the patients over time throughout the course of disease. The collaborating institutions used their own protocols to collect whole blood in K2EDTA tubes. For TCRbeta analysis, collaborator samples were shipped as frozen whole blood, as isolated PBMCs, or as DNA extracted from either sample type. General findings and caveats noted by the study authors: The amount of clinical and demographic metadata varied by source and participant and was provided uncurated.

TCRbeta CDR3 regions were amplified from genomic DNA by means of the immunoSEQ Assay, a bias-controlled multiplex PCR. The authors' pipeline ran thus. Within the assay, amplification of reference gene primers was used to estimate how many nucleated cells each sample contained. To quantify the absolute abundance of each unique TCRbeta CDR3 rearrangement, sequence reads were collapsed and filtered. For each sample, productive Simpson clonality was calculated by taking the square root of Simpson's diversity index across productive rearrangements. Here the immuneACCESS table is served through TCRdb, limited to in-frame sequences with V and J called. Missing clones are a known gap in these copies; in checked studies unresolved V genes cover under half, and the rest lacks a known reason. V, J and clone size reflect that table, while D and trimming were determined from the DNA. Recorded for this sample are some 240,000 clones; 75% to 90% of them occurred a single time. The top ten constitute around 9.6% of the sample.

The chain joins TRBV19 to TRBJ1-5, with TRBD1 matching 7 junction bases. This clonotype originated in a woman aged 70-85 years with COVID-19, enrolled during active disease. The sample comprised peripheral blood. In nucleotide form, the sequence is TGTGCCAGTAGTGCCACAGGGGATTATAGCAATCAGCCCCAGCATTTT. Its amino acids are CASSATGDYSNQPQHF.